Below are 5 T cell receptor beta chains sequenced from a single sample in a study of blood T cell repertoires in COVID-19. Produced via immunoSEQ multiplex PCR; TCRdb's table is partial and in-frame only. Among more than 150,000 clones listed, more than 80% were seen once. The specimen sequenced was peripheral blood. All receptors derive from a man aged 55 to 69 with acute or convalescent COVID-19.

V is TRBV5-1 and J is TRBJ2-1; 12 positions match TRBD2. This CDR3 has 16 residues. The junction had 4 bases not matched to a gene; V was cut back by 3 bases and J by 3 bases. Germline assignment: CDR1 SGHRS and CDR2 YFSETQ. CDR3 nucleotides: TGCGCCAGCAGCTCCCTAGCGGGGGGGCTCTACAATGAGCAGTTCTTC. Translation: CASSSLAGGLYNEQFF.

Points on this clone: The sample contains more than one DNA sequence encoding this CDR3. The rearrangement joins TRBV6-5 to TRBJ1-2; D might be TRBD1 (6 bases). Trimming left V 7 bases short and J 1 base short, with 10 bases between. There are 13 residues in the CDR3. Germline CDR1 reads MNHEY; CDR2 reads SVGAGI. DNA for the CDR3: TGTGCCAGCACTAAGGACAGTAACTATGGCTACACCTTC. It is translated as CASTKDSNYGYTF.

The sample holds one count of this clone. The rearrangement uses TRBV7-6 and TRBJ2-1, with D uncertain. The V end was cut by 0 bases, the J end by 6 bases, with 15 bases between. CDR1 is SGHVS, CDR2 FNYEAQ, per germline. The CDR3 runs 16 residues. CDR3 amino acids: CASSLAAHQKTNEQFF. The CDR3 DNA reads TGTGCCAGCAGCTTAGCGGCACACCAAAAAACCAATGAGCAGTTCTTC.

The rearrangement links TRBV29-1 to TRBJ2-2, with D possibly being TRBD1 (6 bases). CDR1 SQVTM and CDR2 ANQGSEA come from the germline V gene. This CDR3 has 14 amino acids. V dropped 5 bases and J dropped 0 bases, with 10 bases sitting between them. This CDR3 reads CSVPGQPNTGELFF. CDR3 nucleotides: TGCAGCGTTCCTGGACAGCCGAACACCGGGGAGCTGTTTTTT.

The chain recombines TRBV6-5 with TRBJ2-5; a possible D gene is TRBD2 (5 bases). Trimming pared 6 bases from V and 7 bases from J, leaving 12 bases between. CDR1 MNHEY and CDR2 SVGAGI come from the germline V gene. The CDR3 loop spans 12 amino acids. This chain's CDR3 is CASSRGPGTQYF. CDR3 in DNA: TGTGCCAGCAGCCGGGGTCCCGGGACCCAGTACTTC.